Shown below are 27 T cell receptor beta chains from a single sample sequenced in a study of vaccination and CD4 T cells after COVID-19. The treatment here: roughly 10-day PBMC culture with coronavirus spike peptide pools or control peptides (ViraFEST assay). CD4+ T-cell collection from the unexposed donor predated the COVID-19 pandemic (2011-2018). These TCRs are of unknown antigen specificity. Sequencing of the DNA from cultured CD4+ T cells was carried out with the Oncomine TCR Beta short-read assay. TCRdb passed the PCR reads through MiXCR, listing each CDR3 protein once. The repertoire holds roughly 6,100 distinct CDR3 sequences, with approximately 40% as singletons. The sequenced sample was CD4+ T cells from blood, cultured in vitro. Receptors were obtained from a human donor in good health.

This clonotype turned up a few times. This sequence joins TRBV18 and TRBJ1-2, with D tentatively TRBD1 (6 bases). The CDR3 sequence is 16 residues long. The ends were cut back, 0 bases at V and 6 bases at J, with 17 bases in the middle. The germline V gene has CDR1 KGHSH and CDR2 LQKENI. CDR3 DNA sequence: TGTGCCAGCTCACCACCTATTCCGGGGGCGACGGATGGCTACACCTTC. Its protein is CASSPPIPGATDGYTF.

The chain employs TRBV9 and TRBJ1-1, with D unresolved. This CDR3 has 13 residues. V lost 4 bases and J lost 1, with 8 bases in between. CDR1 and CDR2 (germline): SGDLS, YYNGEE. The CDR3 spells CASSQTRNTEAFF. The CDR3 DNA follows: TGTGCCAGCAGCCAAACCAGGAACACTGAAGCTTTCTTT.

Comments on this clonotype: Given the absence of the conserved phenylalanine or tryptophan at the CDR3 end, a read error is likely. The chain carries TRBV9 and TRBJ2-5; possible D gene TRBD2, 6 bases. The V gene lost 2 bases and the J gene lost 4 bases, with 12 bases spanning the gap. In germline, CDR1 is SGDLS, CDR2 YYNGEE. There are 14 residues in the CDR3. The CDR3 reads CASSVGTVRETQYY. CDR3 bases: TGTGCCAGCAGCGTCGGGACTGTTCGAGAGACCCAGTACTAC.

This clonotype is labeled as medium-sized. This sequence joins TRBV6-4 and TRBJ2-2; D unclear. Germline CDR1 MRHNA, CDR2 SNTAGT. Trimming removed 4 bases at V and 1 base at J, with 4 bases between. The CDR3 is 13 amino acids. CDR3 DNA sequence: TGTGCCAGCAGTGCAGGGAACACCGGGGAGCTGTTTTTT. This sequence encodes CASSAGNTGELFF.

The chain uses TRBV5-6 and TRBJ2-7; a weak D match, TRBD1 (5 bases). The length of the CDR3 is 11 residues. Trimming took off 3 bases at V and 10 bases at J, with 11 bases between the two ends. The V gene's germline CDR1 is SGHDT and CDR2 YYEEEE. CDR3 bases: TGTGCCAGCAGCTCGCAGACAGACCAGTACTTC. As protein: CASSSQTDQYF.

This clonotype was found once. The V gene is TRBV7-3, the J gene TRBJ2-3; 10 bases are shared with TRBD2. The CDR3 consists of 16 residues. CDR1 is SGHTA, CDR2 FQGTGA, per germline. The ends lost 5 bases at V and 0 bases at J; junction bases unmatched: 5. The CDR3 loop is CASSPSSGGSTDTQYF. The CDR3 nucleotides read TGTGCCAGCAGCCCTTCTAGCGGGGGAAGCACAGATACGCAGTATTTT.

Details on this clonotype: At one end, the junction sequence differs from germline, possibly due to a read error. This chain links TRBV7-7 with TRBJ1-1; D remains ambiguous. The CDR3 spans 13 residues. Germline V lookup: CDR1 SSHAT, CDR2 FNYEAQ (reference sequence). CDR3 region: CASSLNVDTEAFF. The CDR3 DNA reads as TGTGCTAGCAGTTTGAACGTCGACACTGAAGCTTTCTTT.

This chain joins TRBV5-1 and TRBJ2-6; 8 positions agree with TRBD1. J was trimmed by 1 base and V by 3 bases; bases with no gene match: 6. Germline CDR1 is SGHRS and CDR2 is YFSETQ. This CDR3 region has 17 residues. The CDR3 bases are TGCGCCAGCAGCTCGGGACAGGATACTTCTGGGGCCAACGTCCTGACTTTC. This translates into CASSSGQDTSGANVLTF.

The rearrangement links TRBV5-1 to TRBJ2-3, with unresolved D. Germline CDR1 SGHRS, CDR2 YFSETQ. V lost 5 bases and J 1 base, leaving 2 bases between the germline ends. The CDR3 extends over 11 amino acids. The DNA for the CDR3 is TGCGCCAGCAGAGGCACAGATACGCAGTATTTT. This encodes CASRGTDTQYF.

This chain uses TRBV7-3 with TRBJ2-6; 8 bases match TRBD2. CDR3 length equals 16 residues. V gave up 5 bases and J gave up 3 bases; unmatched junction bases: 6. Germline lookup yields CDR1 SGHTA and CDR2 FQGTGA. The CDR3: CASSISGEFGANVLTF. Here the CDR3 DNA reads TGTGCCAGCAGCATTAGCGGGGAATTTGGGGCCAACGTCCTGACTTTC. Full variable domain (missing parts from reference TRBV7-3 and TRBJ2-6): GAGVSQTPSNKVTEKGKYVELRCDPISGHTALYWYRQSLGQGPEFLIYFQGTGAADDSGLPNDRFFAVRPEGSVSTLKIQRTERGDSAVYLCASSISGEFGANVLTFGAGSRLTVL.

V and J are TRBV6-1 and TRBJ2-6; D ambiguous. The CDR3 length is 14 residues. V was shortened by 6 bases and J by 0 bases, with 6 bases between the two germline ends. From germline, CDR1 is MNHNS and CDR2 SASEGT. CDR3 in amino acids: CASRPYSGANVLTF. CDR3 coding DNA: TGTGCCAGCAGGCCCTACTCTGGGGCCAACGTCCTGACTTTC.

The chain carries TRBV29-1 and TRBJ2-3; D may be TRBD1 (6 bases). CDR1 and CDR2 from the germline V gene are SQVTM and ANQGSEA. The CDR3 contains 13 residues. Between the trimmed V and J ends, which lost 2 bases and 7 bases, there was a span of 13 bases. The chain's CDR3 is CSVERDKSYTQYF. The DNA of the CDR3 is TGCAGCGTTGAACGGGACAAGTCGTATACGCAGTATTTT.

The CDR3 region has the DNA TGTGCCAGCACCCGGAGGGATCAGCCCCAGCATTTT. It codes for CASTRRDQPQHF. The genes are TRBV28 and TRBJ1-5; the D is unclear. Per germline, CDR1 MDHEN and CDR2 SYDVKM. Trimming cost V 7 bases and J 5 bases, with 9 bases left between them. CDR3 length: 12 amino acids.

The chain carries TRBV6-4 and TRBJ1-2, with D perhaps TRBD1 (6 bases). Germline CDR1 reads MRHNA; CDR2 reads SNTAGT. CDR3 length equals 16 residues. Trimming left V 4 bases short and J 6 bases short, with 21 bases between. The CDR3 region is CASSVGGPHLYHGYTF. The DNA of the CDR3 is TGTGCCAGCAGTGTGGGGGGCCCCCACCTCTACCATGGCTACACCTTC.

In this sample, this clonotype turned up a few times. The genes are TRBV6-1 and TRBJ2-5; 8 bases agree with TRBD1. Germline V gene data show CDR1 as MNHNS and CDR2 as SASEGT. CDR3 length: 16 residues. The V and J ends lost 4 bases and 5 bases, in that order; junction bases with no gene match: 12. CDR3 protein: CASSGLQTGVYETQYF. The CDR3 bases are TGTGCCAGCAGTGGATTGCAGACAGGGGTATACGAGACCCAGTACTTC.

The rearrangement uses TRBV6-1 and TRBJ1-1; D not certain. Trimming shortened V by 0 bases and J by 1 base, and 9 bases separated the two germline ends. This CDR3 has 15 amino acids. Germline assignment: CDR1 MNHNS and CDR2 SASEGT. The CDR3 DNA follows: TGTGCCAGCAGTGAAGCCCGGATCGAGAACACTGAAGCTTTCTTT. Its protein is CASSEARIENTEAFF.

The rearrangement links TRBV10-1 to TRBJ2-3; D is perhaps TRBD1 (6 bases). Germline V gene sequence: CDR1 WNHNN, CDR2 SYGVQD (reference sequence). Trimming took 6 bases from V and 6 from J, leaving 13 bases between them. The CDR3 length is 13 residues. In nucleotides, the CDR3 is TGCGCCAGCAGGGACAGTCAGAGGGATACGCAGTATTTT. Its translation is CASRDSQRDTQYF.

This clonotype turned up a few times. V and J are TRBV7-9 and TRBJ1-1; D unresolved. The CDR3 has 13 residues. In germline, CDR1 is SEHNR, CDR2 FQNEAQ (reference sequence). V was shortened by 2 bases and J by 1 base, with 5 bases between the two germline ends. Here the CDR3 reads CASSLLGNTEAFF. The CDR3 DNA is TGTGCCAGCAGCTTACTCGGGAACACTGAAGCTTTCTTT.

This clonotype was picked up a small number of times. This chain joins TRBV12-3 or TRBV12-4 and TRBJ1-5; D is ambiguous. The CDR3 is 14 amino acids. V shed 6 bases and J shed 6 bases, with 15 bases lying between them. CDR3 in DNA: TGTGCCAGCAGCCTTTCCTCTAGGTCTCAGCCCCAGCATTTT. This translates into CASSLSSRSQPQHF.

This clonotype showed up just a few times. This sequence joins TRBV6-1 and TRBJ2-3, with TRBD2 matching over 7 bases. Germline values: CDR1 MNHNS, CDR2 SASEGT. Germline trimming cut 6 bases from V and 3 bases from J; bases unmatched to any gene: 6. The CDR3 has 14 amino acids. The CDR3 loop reads CASRGGGLTDTQYF. The CDR3 nucleotides read TGTGCCAGCAGAGGCGGGGGACTTACAGATACGCAGTATTTT.

V gene TRBV7-9 combines with J gene TRBJ2-3; either TRBD1 or TRBD2 may fit D (6 bases each). CDR3 size: 15 residues. V lost 1 base, J lost 3 bases, and 11 bases lay in between. CDR1 and CDR2 (germline): SEHNR, FQNEAQ (reference sequence). The CDR3: CASSLVGGGTDTQYF. The CDR3, as DNA: TGTGCCAGCAGCTTAGTAGGAGGGGGGACAGATACGCAGTATTTT.

In its sample, this clonotype was seen a few times. The V and J genes are TRBV7-6 and TRBJ1-4; TRBD1 matches 9 bases. Germline V gives CDR1 SGHVS, CDR2 FNYEAQ. V was pared by 5 bases and J by 8 bases, with 9 bases of the junction left unmatched. There are 15 residues in the CDR3. The CDR3 nucleotides read TGTGCCAGCAGCCCACACCGGGACAGGGAGGAAAAACTGTTTTTT. Translating it yields CASSPHRDREEKLFF.

This clonotype was detected a few times. The chain recombines TRBV20-1 with TRBJ2-4; no definite D call. CDR1 is DFQATT and CDR2 is SNEGSKA in the germline V gene (reference sequence). Trimming cost V 0 bases and J 6 bases, with 3 bases left between them. The CDR3 extends over 11 amino acids. For the CDR3, the DNA is TGCAGTGCTAGAGACATAAACATTCAGTACTTC. Translating gives CSARDINIQYF.

This chain's CDR3 is CASRRQGHGELFF. As DNA, the CDR3 is TGTGCCAGCAGAAGACAGGGCCACGGGGAGCTGTTTTTT. The chain couples TRBV11-1 to TRBJ2-2; 7 bases fit TRBD1. Germline CDR1 SGHAT, CDR2 FQDESV (reference sequence). V was pared by 6 bases and J by 7 bases, with 5 bases of the junction left unmatched. The CDR3 spans 13 residues.

The chain is built from TRBV19 and TRBJ1-5, with unresolved D. Between the trimmed V and J ends, which lost 3 bases and 5 bases, there was a span of 17 bases. Per the germline V gene, CDR1 is LNHDA and CDR2 is SQIVND (reference sequence). CDR3 length: 16 amino acids. The DNA for the CDR3 is TGTGCCAGTAGTATTGGCAGCCAGTCTGCCCATCAGCCCCAGCATTTT. This translates into CASSIGSQSAHQPQHF.

This clonotype was found once. This chain connects TRBV28 to TRBJ1-1; D is uncertain. V was cut by 6 bases and J by 4 bases, with 15 bases left in between. The CDR3 is 14 amino acids. From germline, CDR1 is MDHEN and CDR2 SYDVKM. CDR3 residues: CASSSPGWSTEAFF. The CDR3 DNA is TGTGCCAGCAGCTCCCCGGGGTGGAGCACTGAAGCTTTCTTT.

This chain links TRBV7-3 with TRBJ1-2, with 10 nucleotides matching TRBD1. CDR3 length: 15 residues. Losses at the gene ends were 1 base for V and 7 bases for J; bases not matched to a gene: 6. Looked up from germline, CDR1 is SGHTA and CDR2 is FQGTGA. CDR3 sequence: CASSLIRDRGGGYTF. The CDR3 coding sequence is TGTGCCAGCAGCTTAATTCGGGACAGGGGAGGTGGCTACACCTTC.